Sequencing of this T cell receptor (beta chain) was carried out in a study of neoadjuvant anti-PD-1 for oral cavity cancer. Study details: Patients mostly received three to four biweekly nivolumab doses at 3 mg/kg before surgery.

Documented time point: after neoadjuvant nivolumab, at surgical resection. PBMCs were not maintained or expanded in culture before analysis. Details on this clone: Antigen specificity is unknown.

Assay used: immunoSEQ multiplex PCR; TCRdb lists only in-frame clones, some missing. The sample consists of some 70,000 clones, approximately 84% of them appearing once. Germline CDR1 and CDR2: MDHEN and SYDVKM. V lost 3 bases and J lost 5, with 11 bases in between. The CDR3 sequence is 14 residues long. Whole-study results and caveats: With three patients per group, TCR findings need larger cohorts.

The receptor comes from a person aged 35-79 years with oral cavity squamous cell carcinoma. The chain recombines TRBV28 with TRBJ1-5; TRBD1 might be the D (6 bases). This material consisted of PBMCs, taken after nivolumab (anti-PD-1) treatment. Written as DNA, the CDR3 is TGTGCCAGCAGTTTTCCGGACAGATATCAGCCCCAGCATTTT. As protein: CASSFPDRYQPQHF.